One T cell receptor beta chain is described in this entry. The data are from a study of blood T cells in healthy people across ages. A second roughly 6 to 11 cycle PCR used barcoded and J-beta primers. TCRdb processed the 5' RACE reads anew with MiXCR; each CDR3 protein has one entry. The sample gives some 900,000 distinct CDR3 sequences, around 46% of which show up once; 10% to 15% is in the top ten. The CDR3 loop spans 13 amino acids. Trimming removed 1 base from V and 6 bases from J, with 10 bases in between. CDR1 and CDR2 from the germline V gene are SQVTM and ANQGSEA. Sequencing used blood. The TCR originated in a man aged 25 to 45 in good health. The V gene is TRBV29-1, the J gene TRBJ1-5; D call uncertain. The CDR3 nucleotides are TGCAGCGTTGAAGGGCAGGCTGGTCAGCCCCAGCATTTT. It specifies CSVEGQAGQPQHF.